Listed here are 17 T cell receptor beta chains from one sample, sequenced in a study of shared clonotypes between healthy human individuals. Here immunoSEQ multiplex PCR was the method, and the copy in TCRdb shows in-frame clones only, minus some. The top ten hold less than 0.15% of the sample, which has under 2,500,000 clones, around 95% seen once. Source material: naive CD4+ T cells sorted from blood. Documented subset: CD45RA+ positively selected. The source is a man aged 18 to 35 in good health.

The chain uses TRBV6-5 and TRBJ2-7; 9 bases map to TRBD2. Germline loops: CDR1 MNHEY, CDR2 SVGAGI. With 0 bases clipped from V and 1 base from J, the junction kept 4 bases outside the gene matches. This CDR3 is 16 amino acids long. The CDR3 coding sequence is TGTGCCAGCAGTTACTCCTCGCTAGCGGGATCCTACGAGCAGTACTTC. It codes for CASSYSSLAGSYEQYF.

The chain employs TRBV30 and TRBJ2-3, with D tentatively TRBD1 (6 bases). CDR3 length: 13 amino acids. Per the germline V gene, CDR1 is GTSNPN and CDR2 is SVGIG (reference sequence). V lost 3 bases and J lost 5, with 12 bases in between. CDR3 nucleotides: TGTGCCTGGAGCTACGGACAGCAAGATACGCAGTATTTT. Its translation is CAWSYGQQDTQYF.

Concerning this clone: The sample contains more than one DNA sequence encoding this CDR3. The chain is built from TRBV6-5 and TRBJ2-5; possibly TRBD2 for D (7 bases). CDR3 size: 16 residues. Germline V gives CDR1 MNHEY, CDR2 SVGAGI. With 0 bases removed from V and 5 bases from J, the gap between germline ends came to 16 bases. The CDR3 sequence is CASSYSLGGPGETQYF. The CDR3 DNA is TGTGCCAGCAGTTACTCCCTCGGGGGGCCAGGGGAGACCCAGTACTTC.

The genes are TRBV19 and TRBJ1-2; D gene ambiguous. Trimming stripped 6 bases from V and 2 bases from J, with 22 bases between. This CDR3 has 17 residues. Germline V lookup: CDR1 LNHDA, CDR2 SQIVND (reference sequence). The CDR3 spells CASSGQSVRERNYGYTF. The DNA of the CDR3 is TGTGCCAGTAGCGGCCAATCGGTGAGGGAGCGGAACTATGGCTACACCTTC.

The CDR3 DNA reads as TGTGCCAGCAGCTCCGGGACTAGCGGGAGAATCGACGAGCAGTACTTC. Its translation is CASSSGTSGRIDEQYF. This sequence joins TRBV7-2 and TRBJ2-7; 14 bases are a match to TRBD2. The junction had 7 bases not matched to a gene; V was cut back by 4 bases and J by 5 bases. The germline V gene encodes CDR1 SGHTA and CDR2 FQGNSA. The CDR3 runs 16 residues.

J is TRBJ1-5 and V is TRBV4-2; D might be TRBD1 (5 bases). CDR3 size: 18 residues. The V and J ends lost 0 bases and 0 bases respectively, with 15 bases between them. CDR1 is LGHNA and CDR2 is YNFKEQ in the germline V gene. DNA for the CDR3: TGTGCCAGCAGCCAAGATTCGGGAGGGACCCGTAGCAATCAGCCCCAGCATTTT. As protein: CASSQDSGGTRSNQPQHF.

This chain links TRBV7-2 with TRBJ2-5, with D possibly matching TRBD1 (6 bases). Germline V lookup: CDR1 SGHTA, CDR2 FQGNSA. V lost 1 base, J lost 4 bases, and 16 bases lay in between. The CDR3 totals 16 residues. The chain's CDR3 is CASSLGPRTVLETQYF. Written as DNA, the CDR3 is TGTGCCAGCAGCTTAGGTCCTAGGACAGTATTAGAGACCCAGTACTTC.

This sequence joins TRBV18 and TRBJ2-7, with 9 bases fitting TRBD2. Germline V gene lookup returns CDR1 KGHSH and CDR2 LQKENI. This CDR3 has 16 residues. With 0 bases clipped from V and 1 base from J, the junction kept 4 bases outside the gene matches. The CDR3 nucleotides read TGTGCCAGCTCACCACCGGCTAGCGGGAATTCCTACGAGCAGTACTTC. It encodes CASSPPASGNSYEQYF. The full variable domain, in which reference TRBV18 and TRBJ2-7 provide the parts outside the CDR3, is NAGVMQNPRHLVRRRGQEARLRCSPMKGHSHVYWYRQLPEEGLKFMVYLQKENIIDESGMPKERFSAEFPKEGPSILRIQQVVRGDSAAYFCASSPPASGNSYEQYFGPGTRLTVT.

This clone was recorded once. Here the CDR3 reads CASSVDQGTNTIYF. In DNA, the CDR3 is TGTGCCAGCAGCGTCGACCAGGGGACGAACACCATATATTTT. The genes are TRBV9 and TRBJ1-3; a possible D gene is TRBD1 (6 bases). This CDR3 comprises 14 residues. V was pared by 2 bases and J by 7 bases, with 13 bases between. Germline values: CDR1 SGDLS, CDR2 YYNGEE. The whole variable domain, filled in from reference TRBV9 and TRBJ1-3, reads DSGVTQTPKHLITATGQRVTLRCSPRSGDLSVYWYQQSLDQGLQFLIQYYNGEERAKGNILERFSAQQFPDLHSELNLSSLELGDSALYFCASSVDQGTNTIYFGEGSWLTVV.

This chain connects TRBV29-1 to TRBJ2-1; D is perhaps TRBD1 (8 bases). V was trimmed by 7 bases and J by 10 bases, leaving 17 bases between them. The CDR3 has 12 residues. Germline assignment: CDR1 SQVTM and CDR2 ANQGSEA. CDR3 amino acids: CSARTGRDEQFF. Here the CDR3 DNA reads TGCAGCGCCCGGACAGGGAGGGACGAGCAGTTCTTC.

The chain carries TRBV30 and TRBJ1-3; perhaps TRBD1 as D (6 bases). CDR1 GTSNPN and CDR2 SVGIG come from the germline V gene (reference sequence). The CDR3 has 17 amino acids. The germline V and J ends were trimmed by 0 bases and 0 bases, with 15 bases remaining between them. This CDR3 reads CAWSVSRTESSGNTIYF. CDR3 DNA sequence: TGTGCCTGGAGTGTATCTAGGACAGAGAGCTCTGGAAACACCATATATTTT.

The chain links TRBV4-3 to TRBJ2-2; D unresolved. The V and J ends lost 5 bases and 2 bases respectively, with 12 bases between them. Germline V lookup: CDR1 LGHNA, CDR2 YSLEER. The length of the CDR3 is 15 residues. The CDR3 bases are TGCGCCAGCAGCTCCCGGGCCAGCAACACCGGGGAGCTGTTTTTT. It yields the protein CASSSRASNTGELFF.

This clone was counted once. CDR3 DNA: TGCGCCAGCAGCCAAGATGGGGTTGGGTCGGAGGCCTACGAGCAGTACTTC. Its protein product is CASSQDGVGSEAYEQYF. The rearrangement uses TRBV4-3 and TRBJ2-7, with D possibly matching TRBD2 (5 bases). Germline V gives CDR1 LGHNA, CDR2 YSLEER. The CDR3 consists of 17 residues. Between the trimmed V and J ends, which lost 0 bases and 2 bases, there was a span of 17 bases.

The chain links TRBV9 to TRBJ2-2; no clear D gene. The germline V gene encodes CDR1 SGDLS and CDR2 YYNGEE. The germline V and J ends were trimmed by 3 bases and 10 bases, with 19 bases remaining between them. The CDR3 length is 15 residues. CDR3 loop: CASSAHRTTPVELFF. The CDR3 region has the DNA TGTGCCAGCAGCGCACACCGGACGACCCCAGTGGAGCTGTTTTTT.

The chain has TRBV7-2 and TRBJ2-5, with D unresolved. This CDR3 region has 13 residues. Germline assignment: CDR1 SGHTA and CDR2 FQGNSA. Trimming pared 5 bases from V and 5 bases from J, leaving 12 bases between. The CDR3 here is CASSPGVRETQYF. CDR3 DNA: TGTGCCAGCAGCCCCGGCGTGCGTGAGACCCAGTACTTC.

The chain carries TRBV4-1 and TRBJ1-2; no reliable D call. The V end was cut by 1 base, the J end by 6 bases, with 12 bases between. The CDR3 has 14 residues. Germline V lookup: CDR1 MGHRA, CDR2 YSYEKL. Here the CDR3 reads CASSQVLSTDGYTF. The CDR3 region has the DNA TGCGCCAGCAGCCAAGTCCTTTCGACCGATGGCTACACCTTC.

The chain recombines TRBV5-1 with TRBJ2-5; 7 bases agree with TRBD2. Germline lookup yields CDR1 SGHRS and CDR2 YFSETQ. V was pared by 2 bases and J by 5 bases, with 9 bases of the junction left unmatched. The CDR3 length is 15 residues. CDR3 sequence reads: CASSFREAPTETQYF. CDR3 coding DNA: TGCGCCAGCAGCTTTCGGGAGGCCCCCACGGAGACCCAGTACTTC.